This TCR beta chain was recovered during a study of T cells expressing NK-cell markers. The CDR3 spans 16 residues. Germline V lookup: CDR1 DFQATT, CDR2 SNEGSKA (reference sequence). TCRdb re-called the 5' RACE reads; one entry per CDR3 protein, DNA not given. The repertoire table contains roughly 300,000 distinct CDR3 sequences. The receptor comes from a woman aged 18 to 69 in good health. The rearrangement joins TRBV20-1 to TRBJ2-1; the TCRdb D gene call, TRBD2, has no DNA to confirm it. Material for sequencing was blood T cells: a sorted CD56 or NKG2C T cell subset, CD4+ or CD8+ T cells, or bulk PBMC T cells (not recorded which). CDR3 residues: CSARVRLADSYNEQFF.